This TCR beta chain was recorded in a study of shared clonotypes between healthy human individuals. Study overall: CD4 naive and CD4 memory each took three plates per donor, while CD8 naive took two and CD8 memory one.

Per germline, CDR1 LGHNA and CDR2 YNFKEQ. Deletions cut 0 bases from V and 2 bases from J, with 11 bases between. This CDR3 is 16 amino acids long. Genomic DNA (from each subset) was split evenly across several immunoSEQ plates. Source study methods: Owing to the provision of junction-only sequences devoid of quality scores by immunoSEQ, filtering differed. TCRdb's table, derived via immunoSEQ multiplex PCR, lists solely in-frame clones and lacks some. D and trimming come from the DNA, and the V and J calls and clone size come from that table. The data contain about 2.1 million clones, under 95% of them singletons. Cells designated naive CD8 were CD45RO-negative and were positively selected for CCR7, with terminally differentiated effector memory CD45RA+ cells excluded.

The chain combines TRBV4-2 with TRBJ2-1; D unresolved. The sequenced material came from naive CD8+ T cells from PBMCs. The sequence was collected from a man aged 18-30 years in good health. Some clones in this sample may be carry-over from other donors' samples. The CDR3 is CASSQEGEIPYNEQFF. CDR3 in DNA: TGTGCCAGCAGCCAAGAAGGTGAGATCCCCTACAATGAGCAGTTCTTC.